The 10 T cell receptor beta chains reported below all come from one sample, sequenced in a study of T-cell memory formation after mild COVID-19. TCRdb fed the 5' RACE reads into MiXCR, producing one record per CDR3 protein. In the table there are roughly 320,000 distinct CDR3 sequences, over 25% of which are singletons. The sequenced sample consisted of PBMCs or a T cell subset sorted from them (not recorded which). The receptors originated from an adult woman who had mild COVID-19 (a few samples of this study predate the infection). Cell type and time point are not known.

The sample holds many counts of this clonotype. The chain joins TRBV20-1 to TRBJ2-1; TRBD2 might be the D (6 bases). Trimming took 8 bases from V and 9 from J, leaving 26 bases between them. The CDR3 runs 15 residues. The germline V gene has CDR1 DFQATT and CDR2 SNEGSKA (reference sequence). The CDR3 loop reads CSSTRRGTQIGEQFF. The CDR3 DNA is TGCAGTTCAACCCGGAGGGGTACCCAAATTGGTGAGCAGTTCTTC.

This clonotype was counted ten times or more. The J gene is TRBJ2-1, the V gene TRBV5-8; D may be TRBD1 (5 bases). Germline V lookup: CDR1 SGHTS, CDR2 YDEGEE. With 0 bases removed from V and 9 bases from J, the gap between germline ends came to 10 bases. The CDR3 is 13 amino acids. Written as DNA, the CDR3 is TGTGCCAGCAGCTTGGCAGGGTACGGTGAGCAGTTCTTC. It yields the protein CASSLAGYGEQFF.

This clonotype has just a few counts. The V gene is TRBV7-9, the J gene TRBJ2-1; 9 bases align to TRBD1. The J segment lost 6 bases and the V segment lost 5 bases, leaving 8 bases of the junction unmatched. CDR3 length: 15 amino acids. The germline V gene has CDR1 SEHNR and CDR2 FQNEAQ (reference sequence). CDR3 residues: CASSLGQGYGNEQFF. The CDR3 DNA reads TGTGCCAGCAGCCTAGGACAGGGGTACGGCAATGAGCAGTTCTTC.

The chain is built from TRBV18 and TRBJ2-7; maybe TRBD2 (7 bases). The CDR3 is 16 amino acids. Per the germline V gene, CDR1 is KGHSH and CDR2 is LQKENI. V lost 0 bases and J 2 bases, leaving 14 bases between the germline ends. CDR3 DNA sequence: TGTGCCAGCTCACCACCGGGGGCTAGCGGTACCTACGAGCAGTACTTC. Translated: CASSPPGASGTYEQYF.

In its sample, this clonotype was seen a few times. This chain joins TRBV7-9 and TRBJ2-4; no firm D call. CDR3 length: 15 amino acids. Germline-derived CDR1 and CDR2 are SEHNR and FQNEAQ (reference sequence). V was clipped by 1 base and J by 0 bases, with 7 bases between them. The CDR3 nucleotides read TGTGCCAGCAGCTTAGAGTCACCAGCCAAAAACATTCAGTACTTC. It encodes CASSLESPAKNIQYF.

The chain combines TRBV20-1 with TRBJ1-4; a possible D gene is TRBD1 (5 bases). V shed 0 bases and J shed 1 base, with 12 bases lying between them. CDR3 length: 16 amino acids. The germline CDR1 and CDR2 sequences are DFQATT and SNEGSKA (reference sequence). Here the CDR3 reads CSARDPRGVTNEKLFF. The DNA of the CDR3 is TGCAGTGCTAGAGATCCCCGGGGGGTAACTAATGAAAAACTGTTTTTT.

J is TRBJ2-7 and V is TRBV24-1; no reliable D call. This CDR3 has 15 amino acids. The germline gives CDR1 KGHDR, CDR2 SFDVKD. V dropped 2 bases and J dropped 1 base, with 11 bases sitting between them. The CDR3, as DNA: TGTGCCACCAGTGATTCCACAAGCGAGTCCTACGAGCAGTACTTC. This sequence encodes CATSDSTSESYEQYF.

The V and J genes are TRBV9 and TRBJ2-5, with D maybe TRBD2 (5 bases). Trimming left V 3 bases short and J 5 bases short, with 20 bases between. Germline V gene lookup returns CDR1 SGDLS and CDR2 YYNGEE. This CDR3 contains 16 residues. CDR3 sequence: CASSADPREPKETQYF. For the CDR3, the DNA is TGTGCCAGCAGCGCGGACCCAAGGGAGCCAAAGGAGACCCAGTACTTC.

V usage is TRBV27 and J usage is TRBJ1-2; D gene uncertain. The CDR3 is 13 residues long. Trimming took 6 bases from V and 5 from J, leaving 13 bases between them. Germline CDR1 MNHEY, CDR2 SMNVEV (reference sequence). CDR3: CASRPLDGYGYTF. The DNA for the CDR3 is TGTGCCAGCAGACCCCTGGACGGTTATGGCTACACCTTC.

The rearrangement uses TRBV25-1 and TRBJ2-1; 9 positions agree with TRBD2. The junction had 5 bases not matched to a gene; V was cut back by 4 bases and J by 7 bases. Germline V lookup: CDR1 MGHDK, CDR2 SYGVNS. CDR3 length: 14 amino acids. CDR3 sequence (DNA): TGTGCCAGCAGTGTCGCGGGGGGGCGGAATGAGCAGTTCTTC. It specifies CASSVAGGRNEQFF.